This note documents a single T cell receptor beta chain sequence. This entry comes from a study of preoperative IRX-2 immunotherapy in early breast cancer. Clones were read by immunoSEQ multiplex PCR, and TCRdb kept only the in-frame ones, dropping some. The repertoire includes 34,000 or so clones, roughly four fifths of them detected once, and around 2.5% sits in the top ten. Treatment of the sample: preoperative locoregional IRX-2 cytokine immunotherapy. Preoperative locoregional IRX-2 cytokine immunotherapy was tested in the phase Ib source study. The sample consisted of lymph node tissue, taken from a patient treated with IRX-2 immunotherapy. The receptor was isolated from a human donor with breast cancer.

CDR3 region: CASSEALGRSNQPQHF. The CDR3 coding sequence is TGCGCCAGCAGTGAGGCTCTGGGACGGAGCAATCAGCCCCAGCATTTT. V gene TRBV10-2 combines with J gene TRBJ1-5; the D gene is possibly TRBD1 (5 bases). V lost 2 bases, J lost 1 base, and 12 bases lay in between. Germline lookup yields CDR1 WSHSY and CDR2 SAAADI. The CDR3 extends over 16 amino acids.